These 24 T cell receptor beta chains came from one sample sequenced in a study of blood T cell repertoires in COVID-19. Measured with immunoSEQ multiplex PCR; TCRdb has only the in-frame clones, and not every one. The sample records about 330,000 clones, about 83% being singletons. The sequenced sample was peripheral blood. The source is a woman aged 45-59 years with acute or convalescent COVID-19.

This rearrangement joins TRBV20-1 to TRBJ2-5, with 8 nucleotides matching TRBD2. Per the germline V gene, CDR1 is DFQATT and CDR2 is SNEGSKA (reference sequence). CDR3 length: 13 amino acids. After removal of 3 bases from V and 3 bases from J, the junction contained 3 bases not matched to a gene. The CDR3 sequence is CSASNSGKETQYF. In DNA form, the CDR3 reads TGCAGTGCTAGTAATAGCGGGAAAGAGACCCAGTACTTC.

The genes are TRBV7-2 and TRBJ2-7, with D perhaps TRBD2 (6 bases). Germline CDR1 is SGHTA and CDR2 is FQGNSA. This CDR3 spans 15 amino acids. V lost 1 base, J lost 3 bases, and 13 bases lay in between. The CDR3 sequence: CASSLVHSGDYEQYF. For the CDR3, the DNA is TGTGCCAGCAGCTTAGTACATAGCGGCGACTACGAGCAGTACTTC.

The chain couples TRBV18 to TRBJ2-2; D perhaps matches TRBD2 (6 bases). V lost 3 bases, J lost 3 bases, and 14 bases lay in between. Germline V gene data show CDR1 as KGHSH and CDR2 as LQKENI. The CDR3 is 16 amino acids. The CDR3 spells CASSPPEGRDTGELFF. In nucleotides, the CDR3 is TGTGCCAGCTCACCCCCGGAGGGCAGGGACACCGGGGAGCTGTTTTTT.

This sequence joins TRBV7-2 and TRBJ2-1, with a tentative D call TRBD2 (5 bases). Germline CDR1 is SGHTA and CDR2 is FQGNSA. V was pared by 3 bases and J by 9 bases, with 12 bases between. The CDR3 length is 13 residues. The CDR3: CASSFSRAGEQFF. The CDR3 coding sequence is TGTGCCAGCAGCTTTAGCCGGGCGGGTGAGCAGTTCTTC.

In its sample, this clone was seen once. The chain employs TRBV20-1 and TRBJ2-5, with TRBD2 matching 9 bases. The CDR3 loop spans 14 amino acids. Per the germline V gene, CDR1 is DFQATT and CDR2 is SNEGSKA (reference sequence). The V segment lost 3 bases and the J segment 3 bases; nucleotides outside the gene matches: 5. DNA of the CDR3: TGCAGTGCTAGTCTATTAGCGGGAGAAGAGACCCAGTACTTC. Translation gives CSASLLAGEETQYF.

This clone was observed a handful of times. CDR3 in DNA: TGTGCCAGCAGCCAAGTAGGGCGGGGGCAAGGCTATGGCTACACCTTC. Encoded protein: CASSQVGRGQGYGYTF. The genes are TRBV4-2 and TRBJ1-2; D might be TRBD1 (6 bases). Per germline, CDR1 LGHNA and CDR2 YNFKEQ. Trimming removed 1 base from V and 4 bases from J, with 16 bases in between. The CDR3 has 16 amino acids.

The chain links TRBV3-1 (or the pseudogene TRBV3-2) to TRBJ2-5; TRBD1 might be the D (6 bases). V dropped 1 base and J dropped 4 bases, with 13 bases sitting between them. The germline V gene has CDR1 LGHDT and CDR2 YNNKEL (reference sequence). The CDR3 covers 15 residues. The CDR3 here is CASSQGGQFRETQYF. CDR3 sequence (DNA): TGTGCCAGCAGCCAAGGGGGGCAGTTTCGAGAGACCCAGTACTTC.

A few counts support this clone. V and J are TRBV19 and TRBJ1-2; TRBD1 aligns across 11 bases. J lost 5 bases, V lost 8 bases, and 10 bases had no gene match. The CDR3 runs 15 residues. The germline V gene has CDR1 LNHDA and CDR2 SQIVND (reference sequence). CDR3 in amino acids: CASRPEDRGPYGYTF. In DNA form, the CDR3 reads TGTGCCAGTCGCCCAGAGGACAGGGGGCCTTATGGCTACACCTTC.

The CDR3 spells CASSEQGSNSPLHF. The CDR3 DNA sequence: TGTGCCAGCAGTGAGCAGGGATCGAATTCACCCCTCCACTTT. The chain carries TRBV6-1 and TRBJ1-6; D is perhaps TRBD1 (5 bases). CDR1 is MNHNS, CDR2 SASEGT, per germline. V was pared by 3 bases and J by 7 bases, with 10 bases between. This CDR3 is built from 14 residues.

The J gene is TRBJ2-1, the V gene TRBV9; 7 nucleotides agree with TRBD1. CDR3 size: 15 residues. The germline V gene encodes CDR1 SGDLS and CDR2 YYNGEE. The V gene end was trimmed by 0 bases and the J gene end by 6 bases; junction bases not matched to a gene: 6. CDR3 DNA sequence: TGTGCCAGCAGCGTAGTACAGGGGAACTTCAATGAGCAGTTCTTC. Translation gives CASSVVQGNFNEQFF.

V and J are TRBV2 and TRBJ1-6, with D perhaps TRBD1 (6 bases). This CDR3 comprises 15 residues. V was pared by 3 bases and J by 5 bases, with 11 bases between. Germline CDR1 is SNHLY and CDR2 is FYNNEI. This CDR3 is CASSDWTADNSPLHF. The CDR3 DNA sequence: TGTGCCAGCAGTGACTGGACAGCTGATAATTCACCCCTCCACTTT.

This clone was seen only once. The CDR3 here is CASSQLAKNIQYF. Written as DNA, the CDR3 is TGTGCCAGCAGCCAACTAGCCAAAAACATTCAGTACTTC. V and J are TRBV3-1 (or the pseudogene TRBV3-2) and TRBJ2-4, with no clear D. V lost 2 bases to trimming and J lost 0 bases, with 2 bases between them. CDR1 and CDR2 (germline): LGHDT, YNNKEL (reference sequence). The CDR3 loop spans 13 amino acids.

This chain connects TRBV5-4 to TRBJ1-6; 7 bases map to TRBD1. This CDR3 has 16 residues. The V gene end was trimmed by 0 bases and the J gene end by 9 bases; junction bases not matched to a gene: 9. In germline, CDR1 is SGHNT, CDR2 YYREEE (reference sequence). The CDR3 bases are TGTGCCAGCAGCTTGGTAGTGGCAGGGGGTACTTCACCCCTCCACTTT. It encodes CASSLVVAGGTSPLHF. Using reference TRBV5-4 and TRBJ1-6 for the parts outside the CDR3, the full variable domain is ETGVTQSPTHLIKTRGQQVTLRCSSQSGHNTVSWYQQALGQGPQFIFQYYREEENGRGNFPPRFSGLQFPNYSSELNVNALELDDSALYLCASSLVVAGGTSPLHFGNGTRLTVT.

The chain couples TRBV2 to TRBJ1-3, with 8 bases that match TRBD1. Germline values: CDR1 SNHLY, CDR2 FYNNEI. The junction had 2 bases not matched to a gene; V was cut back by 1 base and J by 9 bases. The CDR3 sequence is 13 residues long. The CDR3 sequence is CASSEGQGFTIYF. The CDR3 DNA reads TGTGCCAGCAGTGAAGGACAGGGGTTCACCATATATTTT. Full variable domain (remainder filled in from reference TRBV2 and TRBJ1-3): EPEVTQTPSHQVTQMGQEVILRCVPISNHLYFYWYRQILGQKVEFLVSFYNNEISEKSEIFDDQFSVERPDGSNFTLKIRSTKLEDSAMYFCASSEGQGFTIYFGEGSWLTVV.

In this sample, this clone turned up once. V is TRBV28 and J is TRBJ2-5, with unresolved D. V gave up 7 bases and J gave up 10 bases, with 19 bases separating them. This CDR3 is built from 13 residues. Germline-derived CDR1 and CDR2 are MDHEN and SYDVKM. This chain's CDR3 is CASNDQARGGQYF. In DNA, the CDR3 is TGTGCCAGCAACGACCAAGCTCGCGGCGGCCAGTACTTC.

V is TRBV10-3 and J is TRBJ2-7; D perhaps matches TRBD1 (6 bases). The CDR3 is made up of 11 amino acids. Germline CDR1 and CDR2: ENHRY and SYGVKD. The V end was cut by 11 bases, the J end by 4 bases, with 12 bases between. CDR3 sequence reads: CASGVVYEQYF. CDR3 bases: TGTGCCTCAGGGGTAGTTTACGAGCAGTACTTC.

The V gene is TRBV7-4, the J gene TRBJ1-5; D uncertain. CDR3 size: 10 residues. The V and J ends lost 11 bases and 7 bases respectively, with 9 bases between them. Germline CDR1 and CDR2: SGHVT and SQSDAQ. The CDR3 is CALNGQPQHF. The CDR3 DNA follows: TGTGCCTTGAATGGCCAGCCCCAGCATTTT.

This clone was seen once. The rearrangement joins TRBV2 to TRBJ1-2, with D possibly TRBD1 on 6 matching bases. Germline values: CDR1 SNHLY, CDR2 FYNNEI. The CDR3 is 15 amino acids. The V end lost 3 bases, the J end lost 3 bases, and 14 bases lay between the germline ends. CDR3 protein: CASSELREGDYGYTF. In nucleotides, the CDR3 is TGTGCCAGCAGTGAGCTCAGGGAGGGGGACTATGGCTACACCTTC. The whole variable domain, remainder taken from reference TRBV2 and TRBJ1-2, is EPEVTQTPSHQVTQMGQEVILRCVPISNHLYFYWYRQILGQKVEFLVSFYNNEISEKSEIFDDQFSVERPDGSNFTLKIRSTKLEDSAMYFCASSELREGDYGYTFGSGTRLTVV.

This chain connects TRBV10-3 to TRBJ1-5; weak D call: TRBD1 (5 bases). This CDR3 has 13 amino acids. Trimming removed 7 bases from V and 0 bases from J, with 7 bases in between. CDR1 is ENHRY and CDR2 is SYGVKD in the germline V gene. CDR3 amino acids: CAITDSSNQPQHF. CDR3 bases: TGTGCCATCACCGACAGTAGCAATCAGCCCCAGCATTTT.

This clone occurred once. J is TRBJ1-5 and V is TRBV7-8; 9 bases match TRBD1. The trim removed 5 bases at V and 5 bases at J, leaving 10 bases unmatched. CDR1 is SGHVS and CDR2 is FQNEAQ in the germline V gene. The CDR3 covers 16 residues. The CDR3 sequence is CASSHYRGPGDQPQHF. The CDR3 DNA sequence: TGTGCCAGCAGCCACTACAGGGGGCCGGGGGATCAGCCCCAGCATTTT.

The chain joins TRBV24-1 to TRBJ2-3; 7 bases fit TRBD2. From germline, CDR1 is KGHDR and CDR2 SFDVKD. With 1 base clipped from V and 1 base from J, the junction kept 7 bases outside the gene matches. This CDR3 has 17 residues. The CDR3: CATSDFGRDVRTDTQYF. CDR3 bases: TGTGCCACCAGTGATTTTGGGAGGGATGTTCGCACAGATACGCAGTATTTT.

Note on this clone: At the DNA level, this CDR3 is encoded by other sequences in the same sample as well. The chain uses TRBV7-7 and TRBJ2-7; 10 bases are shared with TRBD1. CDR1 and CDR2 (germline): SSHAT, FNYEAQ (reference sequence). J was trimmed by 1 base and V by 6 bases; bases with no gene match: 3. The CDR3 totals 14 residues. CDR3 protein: CASSRDRGSYEQYF. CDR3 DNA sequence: TGTGCCAGCAGTAGGGACAGGGGATCCTACGAGCAGTACTTC.

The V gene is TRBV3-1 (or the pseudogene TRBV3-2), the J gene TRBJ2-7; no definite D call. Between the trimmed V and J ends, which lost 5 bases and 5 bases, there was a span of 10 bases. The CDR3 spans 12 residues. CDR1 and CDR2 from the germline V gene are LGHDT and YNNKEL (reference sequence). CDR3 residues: CASSSLGDEQYF. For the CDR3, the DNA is TGTGCCAGCAGCTCCCTGGGCGACGAGCAGTACTTC.

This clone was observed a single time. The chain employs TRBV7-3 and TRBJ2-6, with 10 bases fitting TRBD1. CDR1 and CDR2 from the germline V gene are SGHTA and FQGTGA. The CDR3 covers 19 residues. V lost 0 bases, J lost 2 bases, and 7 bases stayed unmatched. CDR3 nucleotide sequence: TGTGCCAGCAGCTTAACGACAGGGGGCGTGGGTACTGGGGCCAACGTCCTGACTTTC. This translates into CASSLTTGGVGTGANVLTF.